These 22 T cell receptor beta chains share one sample of origin, sequenced in a study of T cell repertoires in cytomegalovirus infection. TCRdb reprocessed the reads with MiXCR, giving one entry per CDR3 protein. This table has 700,000 to 900,000 distinct CDR3 sequences, approximately 32% appearing once. For these receptors, no antigen is known. The starting material was cultured CD8+ T cells from PBMCs, obtained from culture after CMV antigen stimulation. All receptors derive from a human donor in good health (CMV status not recorded). Some clones in this sample may be carry-over from other donors' samples.

The rearrangement joins TRBV12-3 or TRBV12-4 to TRBJ2-5; perhaps D is TRBD1 or TRBD2 (5 bases each). V was clipped by 2 bases and J by 5 bases, with 24 bases between them. The CDR3 extends over 18 amino acids. The DNA for the CDR3 is TGTGCCAGCAGTTTAACTATCGAGGGACCGACCGTCTGGGAGACCCAGTACTTC. It translates to CASSLTIEGPTVWETQYF.

V usage is TRBV10-1 and J usage is TRBJ1-2; D is possibly TRBD1 (5 bases). Looked up from germline, CDR1 is WNHNN and CDR2 is SYGVQD (reference sequence). CDR3 length equals 15 residues. Trimming pared 2 bases from V and 7 bases from J, leaving 17 bases between. The CDR3 is CASSETRQFFPGYTF. CDR3 sequence (DNA): TGCGCCAGCAGTGAGACCCGACAGTTTTTCCCTGGCTACACCTTC.

J is TRBJ2-3 and V is TRBV12-3 or TRBV12-4; D not resolved. This CDR3 has 15 amino acids. Trimming stripped 3 bases from V and 4 bases from J, with 14 bases between. CDR3 sequence: CASSFVGRRADTQYF. CDR3 coding DNA: TGTGCCAGCAGTTTTGTGGGTCGTAGGGCAGATACGCAGTATTTT.

This rearrangement joins TRBV6-6 to TRBJ2-2, with a weak D call TRBD2 (6 bases). V was trimmed by 1 base and J by 1 base, leaving 10 bases between them. The CDR3 is 16 amino acids. From germline, CDR1 is MNHNY and CDR2 SVGAGI (reference sequence). DNA for the CDR3: TGTGCCAGCAGTTACTACGGGGGAGAGAACACCGGGGAGCTGTTTTTT. Protein sequence: CASSYYGGENTGELFF.

CDR3 sequence reads: CASSQVGTSNTIYF. Written as DNA, the CDR3 is TGCGCCAGCAGCCAAGTTGGGACAAGTAACACCATATATTTT. The rearrangement links TRBV4-1 to TRBJ1-3; perhaps TRBD1 as D (6 bases). V lost 1 base to trimming and J lost 7 bases, with 11 bases between them. Germline CDR1 MGHRA, CDR2 YSYEKL. The CDR3 consists of 14 residues.

This clonotype was seen only a few times. V gene TRBV7-6 combines with J gene TRBJ1-2; D is possibly TRBD1 (6 bases). The CDR3 length is 14 residues. Germline loops: CDR1 SGHVS, CDR2 FNYEAQ. The V end lost 5 bases, the J end lost 8 bases, and 18 bases lay between the germline ends. The CDR3 reads CASSPGGPGVGYTF. The CDR3 coding sequence is TGTGCCAGCAGCCCGGGGGGGCCGGGGGTAGGCTACACCTTC.

Only a few counts were recorded for this clonotype. This chain links TRBV28 with TRBJ1-1; 7 bases map to TRBD1. This CDR3 region has 14 residues. Germline-derived CDR1 and CDR2 are MDHEN and SYDVKM. J lost 3 bases, V lost 7 bases, and 8 bases had no gene match. The CDR3 protein is CASTPRQGHTEAFF. The CDR3 DNA sequence: TGTGCCAGCACCCCACGACAGGGACACACTGAAGCTTTCTTT. The complete variable domain, with remaining parts taken from reference TRBV28 and TRBJ1-1, reads DVKVTQSSRYLVKRTGEKVFLECVQDMDHENMFWYRQDPGLGLRLIYFSYDVKMKEKGDIPEGYSVSREKKERFSLILESASTNQTSMYLCASTPRQGHTEAFFGQGTRLTVV.

This clonotype came up many times. The rearrangement joins TRBV6-1 to TRBJ2-1, with TRBD2 matching over 10 bases. V was clipped by 5 bases and J by 13 bases; unmatched bases: 17. The CDR3 extends over 16 amino acids. Germline V gene sequence: CDR1 MNHNS, CDR2 SASEGT. As DNA, the CDR3 is TGTGCCAGCAGTCCCGCTGGAGAAGCGGGGGGGCCGACTCAGTTCTTC. Its protein is CASSPAGEAGGPTQFF.

This clonotype was seen only a few times. The V call is TRBV7-8, the J call TRBJ2-5; D unclear. This CDR3 region has 15 residues. Germline V gives CDR1 SGHVS, CDR2 FQNEAQ. Trimming removed 5 bases from V and 2 bases from J, with 15 bases in between. CDR3 in amino acids: CASSHLSKIQETQYF. The CDR3 DNA is TGTGCCAGCAGCCACCTGAGCAAAATTCAAGAGACCCAGTACTTC. The whole variable domain, remainder taken from reference TRBV7-8 and TRBJ2-5, is GAGVSQSPRYKVAKRGQDVALRCDPISGHVSLFWYQQALGQGPEFLTYFQNEAQLDKSGLPSDRFFAERPEGSVSTLKIQRTQQEDSAVYLCASSHLSKIQETQYFGPGTRLLVL.

The V and J genes are TRBV24-1 and TRBJ1-4; D unclear. V lost 6 bases and J lost 6, with 7 bases in between. In germline, CDR1 is KGHDR, CDR2 SFDVKD. This CDR3 is 12 amino acids long. The chain's CDR3 is CATSSVDEKLFF. The DNA for the CDR3 is TGTGCCACCAGTTCCGTAGATGAAAAACTGTTTTTT.

The chain recombines TRBV7-9 with TRBJ2-1; TRBD2 agrees at 9 bases. Germline V gene lookup returns CDR1 SEHNR and CDR2 FQNEAQ (reference sequence). The ends lost 1 base at V and 7 bases at J; junction bases unmatched: 17. The CDR3 contains 19 residues. CDR3 protein: CASSLVQVQAGGPINEQFF. CDR3 sequence (DNA): TGTGCCAGCAGCTTAGTCCAGGTTCAGGCGGGGGGGCCGATAAATGAGCAGTTCTTC.

V usage is TRBV5-4 and J usage is TRBJ2-2, with TRBD2 matching over 8 bases. The CDR3 contains 15 residues. Looked up from germline, CDR1 is SGHNT and CDR2 is YYREEE (reference sequence). V trimming: 4 bases; J trimming: 7 bases; junction bases outside the gene matches: 9. As DNA, the CDR3 is TGTGCCAGCAGCCCGCCGGGACTAGGGATCGGGGAGCTGTTTTTT. It yields the protein CASSPPGLGIGELFF. The full variable domain, rest sourced from reference TRBV5-4 and TRBJ2-2, is ETGVTQSPTHLIKTRGQQVTLRCSSQSGHNTVSWYQQALGQGPQFIFQYYREEENGRGNFPPRFSGLQFPNYSSELNVNALELDDSALYLCASSPPGLGIGELFFGEGSRLTVL.

This clonotype was counted many times. The V call is TRBV7-8, the J call TRBJ2-1; 8 nucleotides agree with TRBD1. This CDR3 comprises 16 residues. Unmatched junction bases numbered 7, after V lost 1 base and J lost 5 bases. Germline V lookup: CDR1 SGHVS, CDR2 FQNEAQ. The CDR3 region is CASSLEVGQGHNEQFF. In DNA, the CDR3 is TGTGCCAGCAGCTTAGAGGTTGGACAGGGCCACAATGAGCAGTTCTTC.

This chain joins TRBV6-5 and TRBJ1-2; TRBD1 matches 7 bases. The trim removed 6 bases at V and 7 bases at J, leaving 14 bases unmatched. This CDR3 has 15 amino acids. Germline CDR1 MNHEY, CDR2 SVGAGI. The CDR3 here is CASSPIPTGPGGYTF. For the CDR3, the DNA is TGTGCCAGCAGCCCTATCCCGACAGGGCCGGGTGGCTACACCTTC.

Notes on this clonotype: At one end, the junction sequence differs from germline, possibly due to a read error. The rearrangement uses TRBV7-3 and TRBJ1-5; 8 nucleotides align to TRBD1. The CDR3 has 14 amino acids. Germline V lookup: CDR1 SGHTA, CDR2 FQGTGA. CDR3 in amino acids: CASRLNRGSQPQHF. CDR3 coding DNA: TGTGCCAGCAGGTTAAACAGGGGGTCTCAGCCCCAGCATTTT.

This clonotype was observed a handful of times. The rearrangement joins TRBV28 to TRBJ2-5, with 10 bases fitting TRBD2. The CDR3 is 16 residues long. The ends lost 3 bases at V and 2 bases at J; junction bases unmatched: 6. In germline, CDR1 is MDHEN, CDR2 SYDVKM. The CDR3 sequence: CASSFFTSGVQETQYF. In DNA, the CDR3 is TGTGCCAGCAGTTTCTTTACTAGCGGGGTACAAGAGACCCAGTACTTC.

The chain is built from TRBV5-4 and TRBJ2-3, with D perhaps TRBD1 (5 bases). The CDR3 has 15 amino acids. In germline, CDR1 is SGHNT, CDR2 YYREEE (reference sequence). V gave up 1 base and J gave up 5 bases, with 14 bases separating them. This chain's CDR3 is CASSLWAGRGDTQYF. The CDR3 DNA sequence: TGTGCCAGCAGCTTGTGGGCAGGGCGTGGAGATACGCAGTATTTT.

There are a few counts of this clonotype. A much larger clonotype is one base distant, so this may be a read error. The chain joins TRBV5-6 to TRBJ2-7; TRBD1 matches 9 bases. V lost 4 bases and J lost 6; bases outside the gene matches: 5. Germline loops: CDR1 SGHDT, CDR2 YYEEEE. The CDR3 runs 13 residues. CDR3 in amino acids: CASSMGQGGEQYV. The CDR3 bases are TGTGCCAGCAGCATGGGACAGGGTGGCGAGCAGTACGTC.

The chain couples TRBV19 to TRBJ2-1; no clear D. Trimming removed 0 bases at V and 8 bases at J, with 11 bases between. Per germline, CDR1 LNHDA and CDR2 SQIVND (reference sequence). The CDR3 has 14 amino acids. The CDR3 is CASSIDLSVDEQFF. In nucleotides, the CDR3 is TGTGCCAGTAGTATAGATCTATCCGTGGATGAGCAGTTCTTC. The full variable domain, with the rest looked up from reference TRBV19 and TRBJ2-1, is DGGITQSPKYLFRKEGQNVTLSCEQNLNHDAMYWYRQDPGQGLRLIYYSQIVNDFQKGDIAEGYSVSREKKESFPLTVTSAQKNPTAFYLCASSIDLSVDEQFFGPGTRLTVL.

The V call is TRBV4-1, the J call TRBJ1-5, with no clear D. The V gene's germline CDR1 is MGHRA and CDR2 YSYEKL. The CDR3 runs to 15 residues. V was shortened by 0 bases and J by 5 bases, with 11 bases between the two germline ends. CDR3 sequence: CASSQEAPVDQPQHF. The CDR3 nucleotides read TGCGCCAGCAGCCAAGAAGCGCCTGTGGATCAGCCCCAGCATTTT.

The table lists this clonotype with a few counts. The chain uses TRBV19 and TRBJ1-5, with D unclear. The germline V and J ends were trimmed by 7 bases and 0 bases, with 19 bases remaining between them. Germline CDR1 LNHDA, CDR2 SQIVND (reference sequence). The CDR3 runs 17 residues. The CDR3 nucleotides are TGTGCCAGTACCCCCCTTGGGCCGCTACGTAGCAATCAGCCCCAGCATTTT. Translating it yields CASTPLGPLRSNQPQHF.

V usage is TRBV27 and J usage is TRBJ1-2, with TRBD1 matching over 8 bases. This CDR3 region has 12 residues. Germline V CDR1 and CDR2: MNHEY, SMNVEV (reference sequence). Trimming took 7 bases from V and 5 from J; bases not matched to a gene: 3. CDR3 residues: CASKDRGYGYTF. CDR3 nucleotides: TGTGCCAGCAAAGACAGGGGTTATGGCTACACCTTC.